Below are 19 T cell receptor beta chains sequenced from a single sample in a study of cytomegalovirus exposure and HLA in healthy donors. With 60 Vbeta and 13 Jbeta primers, the PCR was carried out. Measured with immunoSEQ multiplex PCR; TCRdb has only the in-frame clones, and not every one. The sample lists 150,000 to 200,000 clones; 60% to 80% were seen once. Sequencing used PBMCs. Every receptor here comes from a middle-aged woman in good health and CMV-seropositive.

The gene calls are TRBV18 and TRBJ2-1; TRBD2 aligns across 11 bases. J was trimmed by 7 bases and V by 1 base; bases with no gene match: 6. Germline lookup yields CDR1 KGHSH and CDR2 LQKENI. CDR3 length equals 16 residues. Here the CDR3 reads CASSPRASGGWNEQFF. In DNA, the CDR3 is TGTGCCAGCTCACCACGGGCTAGCGGGGGGTGGAATGAGCAGTTCTTC.

This clone occurred a few times. The chain uses TRBV2 and TRBJ2-2, with TRBD1 as a possible D gene (6 bases). The CDR3 loop spans 15 amino acids. The V end lost 6 bases, the J end lost 4 bases, and 15 bases lay between the germline ends. Germline-derived CDR1 and CDR2 are SNHLY and FYNNEI. CDR3 sequence: CASSVGRGGTGELFF. CDR3 in DNA: TGTGCCAGCAGCGTCGGCAGGGGTGGCACCGGGGAGCTGTTTTTT. Filled out from reference TRBV2 and TRBJ2-2, the complete variable domain reads EPEVTQTPSHQVTQMGQEVILRCVPISNHLYFYWYRQILGQKVEFLVSFYNNEISEKSEIFDDQFSVERPDGSNFTLKIRSTKLEDSAMYFCASSVGRGGTGELFFGEGSRLTVL.

The gene calls are TRBV30 and TRBJ2-5; 11 nucleotides line up with TRBD2. Germline values: CDR1 GTSNPN, CDR2 SVGIG (reference sequence). CDR3 size: 14 residues. J was trimmed by 4 bases and V by 4 bases; bases with no gene match: 5. CDR3 loop: CAWTIAGGRETQYF. The CDR3 DNA reads as TGTGCCTGGACAATAGCGGGGGGGCGAGAGACCCAGTACTTC.

V gene TRBV10-3 combines with J gene TRBJ2-5; possible D gene TRBD1, 6 bases. This CDR3 comprises 15 residues. The V and J ends lost 7 bases and 2 bases respectively, with 17 bases between them. From germline, CDR1 is ENHRY and CDR2 SYGVKD. CDR3 protein: CAIKGDAREQETQYF. CDR3 DNA sequence: TGTGCCATCAAGGGGGACGCCCGCGAACAAGAGACCCAGTACTTC.

This rearrangement joins TRBV29-1 to TRBJ2-3; TRBD2 might be the D (5 bases). Germline V gene data show CDR1 as SQVTM and CDR2 as ANQGSEA. Trimming left V 4 bases short and J 4 bases short, with 9 bases between. The CDR3 sequence is 12 residues long. Here the CDR3 reads CSVGTFSDTQYF. CDR3 sequence (DNA): TGCAGCGTTGGGACTTTCTCAGATACGCAGTATTTT.

This sequence joins TRBV10-3 and TRBJ2-3; D may be TRBD2 (6 bases). This CDR3 has 15 amino acids. V dropped 0 bases and J dropped 6 bases, with 13 bases sitting between them. The germline gives CDR1 ENHRY, CDR2 SYGVKD. CDR3 coding DNA: TGTGCCATCAGTGAGTCGGCGGGGCCGGGCGATACGCAGTATTTT. It encodes CAISESAGPGDTQYF.

The V call is TRBV5-4, the J call TRBJ2-7; 14 bases are shared with TRBD2. This CDR3 spans 16 amino acids. V lost 4 bases, J lost 3 bases, and 6 bases stayed unmatched. Germline V gene data show CDR1 as SGHNT and CDR2 as YYREEE (reference sequence). The CDR3 here is CASSEGLAGGDYEQYF. As DNA, the CDR3 is TGTGCCAGCAGCGAAGGACTAGCGGGGGGAGACTACGAGCAGTACTTC.

DNA for the CDR3: TGTGCCAGCAGCCTACGGACAGACAACACTGAAGCTTTCTTT. Encoded protein: CASSLRTDNTEAFF. This chain links TRBV7-2 with TRBJ1-1; tentative D call: TRBD1 (6 bases). There are 14 residues in the CDR3. The germline V and J ends were trimmed by 5 bases and 2 bases, with 12 bases remaining between them. Germline CDR1 and CDR2: SGHTA and FQGNSA.

This clone was seen only once. This chain uses TRBV7-8 with TRBJ2-5; maybe TRBD2 (5 bases). Germline CDR1 is SGHVS and CDR2 is FQNEAQ. With 6 bases removed from V and 6 bases from J, the gap between germline ends came to 17 bases. There are 14 residues in the CDR3. This chain's CDR3 is CASRGPSRGKTQYF. CDR3 DNA sequence: TGTGCCAGCAGGGGCCCCTCGAGAGGGAAGACCCAGTACTTC.

The chain is built from TRBV5-1 and TRBJ2-7; 14 positions match TRBD2. The CDR3 is 15 amino acids. Germline V gene sequence: CDR1 SGHRS, CDR2 YFSETQ. After removal of 4 bases from V and 6 bases from J, the junction contained 6 bases not matched to a gene. This CDR3 reads CASSIGTSGSSEQYF. CDR3 nucleotides: TGCGCCAGCAGCATCGGGACTAGCGGGAGTAGCGAGCAGTACTTC.

Note on this clone: The sample has other DNA sequences that encode this CDR3 too. The V call is TRBV6-5, the J call TRBJ2-5, with 13 bases that match TRBD2. CDR3 length equals 14 residues. The germline V gene encodes CDR1 MNHEY and CDR2 SVGAGI. V lost 6 bases, J lost 2 bases, and 0 bases stayed unmatched. The CDR3 DNA sequence: TGTGCCAGCAGACTAGCGGGGGGGCAAGAGACCCAGTACTTC. Encoded protein: CASRLAGGQETQYF.

This chain connects TRBV29-1 to TRBJ2-7; 7 nucleotides align to TRBD1. This CDR3 has 12 amino acids. The V and J ends lost 3 bases and 4 bases, in that order; junction bases with no gene match: 3. Germline V gene sequence: CDR1 SQVTM, CDR2 ANQGSEA. CDR3 region: CSVEGQSYEQYF. The CDR3 nucleotides read TGCAGCGTTGAGGGACAGAGTTACGAGCAGTACTTC.

The V gene is TRBV2, the J gene TRBJ2-7; D unresolved. The ends were cut back, 6 bases at V and 4 bases at J, with 10 bases in the middle. Germline V CDR1 and CDR2: SNHLY, FYNNEI. The CDR3 runs to 12 residues. The CDR3, as DNA: TGTGCCAGCAGGGAAAACAAGTACGAGCAGTACTTC. This codes for CASRENKYEQYF.

The chain uses TRBV5-1 and TRBJ2-7; D call uncertain. CDR3 size: 16 residues. Trimming pared 3 bases from V and 0 bases from J, leaving 16 bases between. CDR1 and CDR2 (germline): SGHRS, YFSETQ. The CDR3 DNA sequence: TGCGCCAGCAGCTCCAATGGCGGCCCAAGCTCCTACGAGCAGTACTTC. Amino acids: CASSSNGGPSSYEQYF. Together with reference TRBV5-1 and TRBJ2-7, the CDR3 gives the full variable domain: KAGVTQTPRYLIKTRGQQVTLSCSPISGHRSVSWYQQTPGQGLQFLFEYFSETQRNKGNFPGRFSGRQFSNSRSEMNVSTLELGDSALYLCASSSNGGPSSYEQYFGPGTRLTVT.

The chain combines TRBV15 with TRBJ1-2, with TRBD1 identical over 9 bases. J was trimmed by 7 bases and V by 9 bases; bases with no gene match: 21. This CDR3 region has 17 residues. Germline lookup yields CDR1 LNHNV and CDR2 YYDKDF (reference sequence). CDR3 bases: TGTGCCACGCGGCCTGGACAGGGGCTCGGGGGAGCCAGTGGCTACACCTTC. This gives the protein CATRPGQGLGGASGYTF.

The rearrangement uses TRBV30 and TRBJ2-1, with 7 bases identical to TRBD2. Losses at the gene ends were 2 bases for V and 10 bases for J; bases not matched to a gene: 11. CDR1 is GTSNPN and CDR2 is SVGIG in the germline V gene (reference sequence). The CDR3 has 14 amino acids. CDR3 sequence (DNA): TGTGCCTGGAGTAGCGGGACCGGCTTTCGGGAGCAGTTCTTC. Its protein product is CAWSSGTGFREQFF.

Only a few counts were recorded for this clone. CDR3 loop: CASSLGAGGPGELFF. The CDR3 nucleotides are TGTGCCAGCAGCTTAGGAGCGGGAGGTCCCGGGGAGCTGTTTTTT. The V and J genes are TRBV11-2 and TRBJ2-2, with 9 bases that match TRBD2. Germline trimming cut 1 base from V and 6 bases from J; bases unmatched to any gene: 3. Germline V gene sequence: CDR1 SGHAT, CDR2 FQNNGV. The CDR3 totals 15 residues.

In the case of this clone: The identical CDR3 is also encoded by other nucleotide sequences in the sample. This chain joins TRBV18 and TRBJ2-7; 8 bases map to TRBD1. Germline V gene lookup returns CDR1 KGHSH and CDR2 LQKENI. V lost 3 bases and J lost 4; bases outside the gene matches: 5. The CDR3 consists of 14 residues. Here the CDR3 DNA reads TGTGCCAGCTCACCTTCAGGGGGCGCGTACGAGCAGTACTTC. Encoded protein: CASSPSGGAYEQYF.

The chain joins TRBV9 to TRBJ2-3, with 11 nucleotides matching TRBD2. The V gene end was trimmed by 0 bases and the J gene end by 0 bases; junction bases not matched to a gene: 6. The CDR3 has 18 residues. Per the germline V gene, CDR1 is SGDLS and CDR2 is YYNGEE. The DNA of the CDR3 is TGTGCCAGCAGCGTAGGGCTAGCGGGGGGAAAAAGCACAGATACGCAGTATTTT. Translated, it gives CASSVGLAGGKSTDTQYF. The whole variable domain, filled in from reference TRBV9 and TRBJ2-3, reads DSGVTQTPKHLITATGQRVTLRCSPRSGDLSVYWYQQSLDQGLQFLIQYYNGEERAKGNILERFSAQQFPDLHSELNLSSLELGDSALYFCASSVGLAGGKSTDTQYFGPGTRLTVL.